A selection of T cell receptor beta chains follows, all from one sample in a study of T cell repertoires in cytomegalovirus infection. One entry per CDR3 protein results from TCRdb running MiXCR on the reads. Of 250,000 or so distinct CDR3 sequences in the sample, 9% to 15% were seen once. Sequencing was done on a sample of PBMCs. The receptors derive from a human donor in good health (CMV status not recorded). Some clones in this sample may be carry-over from other donors' samples. The CDR3 runs from the conserved cysteine through the conserved F or W. D genes are given only for firm matches. Not all rows give a size; the values are once, few, many and, for expanded clones, a class.

CASRPPGQGLGAFF,TGTGCCAGCAGACCCCCGGGACAGGGGTTAGGAGCTTTCTTT,TRBJ1-1,TRBV6-1,few,TRBD1
CASSLRDRGPNEQFF,TGCGCCAGCAGCCTACGGGACAGGGGGCCCAATGAGCAGTTCTTC,TRBJ2-1,TRBV5-1,-,TRBD1
CSARERGRYEQFF,TGCAGTGCTAGAGAGCGGGGAAGGTATGAGCAGTTCTTC,TRBJ2-1,TRBV20-1,many,-
CASSLTDLYEQYF,TGTGCCAGCAGTTTAACAGACCTCTACGAGCAGTACTTC,TRBJ2-7,TRBV28,few,-
CAITAEGLNEQFF,TGTGCCATCACGGCGGAGGGCCTAAATGAGCAGTTCTTC,TRBJ2-1,TRBV10-3,many,-
CASSYMGRQFF,TGTGCCAGCAGTTACATGGGGAGGCAGTTCTTC,TRBJ2-1,TRBV6-6,many,-
CAISDWQGSNQPQHF,TGTGCCATCAGTGATTGGCAGGGAAGCAATCAGCCCCAGCATTTT,TRBJ1-5,TRBV10-3,-,-
CASSLASGRAYEQYF,TGCGCCAGCAGCTTGGCTAGCGGGAGGGCCTACGAGCAGTACTTC,TRBJ2-7,TRBV5-1,-,TRBD2
CASSPLGETQYF,TGTGCCAGCTCACCACTAGGAGAGACCCAGTACTTC,TRBJ2-5,TRBV18,few,-
CASSYHGPNEQFF,TGTGCCAGCAGTTACCATGGACCCAATGAGCAGTTCTTC,TRBJ2-1,TRBV6-2/TRBV6-3,few,-
CASKDSLSEQYF,TGTGCCAGTAAGGACAGCCTTTCCGAGCAGTACTTC,TRBJ2-7,TRBV19,-,-
CASRIGTANTGELFF,TGCGCCAGCAGGATTGGGACGGCGAACACCGGGGAGCTGTTTTTT,TRBJ2-2,TRBV5-1,many,-
CSVYDRHETQYF,TGCAGCGTCTATGACAGGCACGAGACCCAGTACTTC,TRBJ2-5,TRBV29-1,-,-
CASSRGLAGESEQFF,TGTGCCAGCTCTCGCGGACTAGCGGGAGAGAGTGAGCAGTTCTTC,TRBJ2-1,TRBV18,few,TRBD2
CASSFRGIDRAQETQYF,TGTGCCAGCAGCTTTCGGGGTATAGACAGGGCCCAAGAGACCCAGTACTTC,TRBJ2-5,TRBV7-2,many,TRBD1
CSARDFGQGDTGELFF,TGCAGTGCTAGAGATTTTGGGCAGGGTGATACCGGGGAGCTGTTTTTT,TRBJ2-2,TRBV20-1,few,-
CSATRLAGKGETQYF,TGCAGTGCGACACGACTAGCGGGAAAGGGAGAGACCCAGTACTTC,TRBJ2-5,TRBV20-1,-,TRBD2
CSVGDIYSGANVLTF,TGCAGCGTGGGGGACATTTACTCTGGGGCCAACGTCCTGACTTTC,TRBJ2-6,TRBV29-1,-,-
CASSLTAGGNDEQFF,TGTGCCAGCAGCTTAACCGCAGGGGGCAACGATGAGCAGTTCTTC,TRBJ2-1,TRBV7-3,-,TRBD1
CASVGNTEAFF,TGTGCCAGCGTGGGCAACACTGAAGCTTTCTTT,TRBJ1-1,TRBV6-2/TRBV6-3,many,-
CASSLVPSGNNEQFF,TGTGCCAGCAGCTTAGTGCCTAGCGGGAACAATGAGCAGTTCTTC,TRBJ2-1,TRBV7-2,few,TRBD2
CAISEPGQIDQPQHF,TGTGCCATCAGTGAGCCGGGACAGATTGATCAGCCCCAGCATTTT,TRBJ1-5,TRBV10-3,few,TRBD1
CASSSSQGQPQHF,TGTGCCAGCAGCTCATCACAGGGTCAGCCCCAGCATTTT,TRBJ1-5,TRBV6-4,few,-
CASSREGAYEQYF,TGTGCCAGCAGTCGGGAGGGGGCCTACGAGCAGTACTTC,TRBJ2-7,TRBV4-2,many,TRBD2
CASSGRGGGNTEAFF,TGTGCCAGCAGCGGGCGCGGGGGTGGGAACACTGAAGCTTTCTTT,TRBJ1-1,TRBV9,few,-
CASQYSANTGELFF,TGTGCCAGTCAGTATTCCGCGAACACCGGGGAGCTGTTTTTT,TRBJ2-2,TRBV7-2,many,-
CASSFGQGRQEIQYF,TGTGCCAGCAGCTTCGGACAGGGGCGACAAGAGATCCAGTACTTC,TRBJ2-5,TRBV7-6,many,TRBD1
CSAQSVQETQYF,TGCAGTGCCCAAAGCGTACAAGAGACCCAGTACTTC,TRBJ2-5,TRBV20-1,few,-
CASSIRDSTDTQYF,TGTGCCAGCAGTATCCGGGACTCCACAGATACGCAGTATTTT,TRBJ2-3,TRBV12-3/TRBV12-4,many,-
CASSISRLWASGSTGELFF,TGTGCCAGTAGTATATCGAGACTCTGGGCTAGCGGGAGCACCGGGGAGCTGTTTTTT,TRBJ2-2,TRBV19,-,TRBD2
CASSPDRAAGNTIYF,TGTGCCAGCAGTCCCGACAGGGCTGCTGGAAACACCATATATTTT,TRBJ1-3,TRBV28,many,TRBD1
CASSLTGYNEQFF,TGTGCCAGCAGCTTGACAGGGTACAATGAGCAGTTCTTC,TRBJ2-1,TRBV7-2,many,TRBD1
CASSLVSLGGAPQHF,TGTGCCAGCAGCTTAGTCAGTTTAGGAGGGGCGCCCCAGCATTTT,TRBJ1-5,TRBV7-8,many,-
CSVEPGGTDTQYF,TGCAGCGTCGAGCCGGGGGGCACAGATACGCAGTATTTT,TRBJ2-3,TRBV29-1,-,-
CASSPGQDEKLFF,TGTGCCAGCAGTCCGGGACAGGATGAAAAACTGTTTTTT,TRBJ1-4,TRBV6-2/TRBV6-3,few,TRBD1
CASRATDTQYF,TGTGCCAGCAGGGCCACAGATACGCAGTATTTT,TRBJ2-3,TRBV7-8,many,-
CAISESWTSGSVTDTQYF,TGTGCCATCAGTGAGTCTTGGACTAGCGGGAGTGTGACAGATACGCAGTATTTT,TRBJ2-3,TRBV10-3,many,TRBD2
CAIGGAAGGTQSSYNEQFF,TGTGCCATCGGAGGGGCCGCAGGGGGCACCCAGAGCTCCTACAATGAGCAGTTCTTC,TRBJ2-1,TRBV10-3,many,TRBD1
CASSSTVYEQYF,TGTGCCAGCAGCTCGACAGTTTACGAGCAGTACTTC,TRBJ2-7,TRBV7-2,many,-
CASSLRGAAGGYEQYF,TGTGCCAGCAGCTTAAGGGGAGCGGCGGGAGGTTACGAGCAGTACTTC,TRBJ2-7,TRBV11-2,-,TRBD2
CASKRASSEETQYF,TGTGCCAGTAAACGGGCATCTAGCGAGGAGACCCAGTACTTC,TRBJ2-5,TRBV19,-,-
CASSEGRAVETQYF,TGTGCCAGCAGTGAGGGGAGAGCGGTAGAGACCCAGTACTTC,TRBJ2-5,TRBV2,few,-
CASSAQEVSPLHF,TGTGCCAGCAGCGCCCAGGAGGTATCACCCCTCCACTTT,TRBJ1-6,TRBV11-2,many,-
CASSMSFRGRVAGTAYEQYF,TGTGCCAGTAGTATGTCGTTTCGAGGTCGGGTGGCGGGAACAGCCTACGAGCAGTACTTC,TRBJ2-7,TRBV19,many,-
CASSYSWAGELFF,TGTGCCAGCAGTTACTCGTGGGCCGGGGAGCTGTTTTTT,TRBJ2-2,TRBV6-5,many,-
CASSLGLAGVRGEQFF,TGCGCCAGCAGCTTGGGGCTAGCGGGGGTCCGCGGTGAGCAGTTCTTC,TRBJ2-1,TRBV5-1,-,TRBD2
CASSLGRWTETQNF,TGTGCCAGCAGCTTAGGCAGGTGGACAGAGACGCAGAATTTT,TRBJ2-3,TRBV7-2,-,-
CASKASWEEKLFF,TGTGCCAGCAAGGCCTCTTGGGAGGAAAAACTGTTTTTT,TRBJ1-4,TRBV6-5,-,-
CASSPGQNNEKLFF,TGTGCCAGCAGTCCGGGACAGAATAATGAAAAACTGTTTTTT,TRBJ1-4,TRBV7-9,many,TRBD1
CASSTSGRRHEQYF,TGTGCCAGCAGCACTAGCGGGAGGAGACACGAGCAGTACTTC,TRBJ2-7,TRBV4-2,many,TRBD2
CASSPLTGEVAQPQHF,TGTGCCAGCAGCCCACTGACAGGGGAAGTAGCTCAGCCCCAGCATTTT,TRBJ1-5,TRBV7-2,many,TRBD1
CASSPDNMNTEAFF,TGTGCCAGCAGTCCTGACAACATGAACACTGAAGCTTTCTTT,TRBJ1-1,TRBV7-6,many,-
CASSSGDSVGEQYF,TGCGCCAGCAGCTCGGGGGACAGCGTCGGCGAGCAGTACTTC,TRBJ2-7,TRBV5-1,few,-
CASSSTLLAGRTYEQYF,TGTGCCAGCAGCTCAACACTCTTAGCGGGGCGGACCTACGAGCAGTACTTC,TRBJ2-7,TRBV11-3,many,TRBD2
CASSMIGLAGGSSYNEQFF,TGTGCCAGCAGCATGATAGGACTAGCGGGGGGGAGCTCCTACAATGAGCAGTTCTTC,TRBJ2-1,TRBV7-3,many,TRBD2
CASSEVGGNYEQYF,TGTGCCAGCAGTGAGGTGGGAGGGAACTACGAGCAGTACTTC,TRBJ2-7,TRBV25-1,many,TRBD2
CASSLGTALRQNIQYF,TGTGCCAGCAGCTTAGGGACAGCCTTGCGCCAAAACATTCAGTACTTC,TRBJ2-4,TRBV11-2,many,-
CASSLQGEGYGYTF,TGTGCCAGCAGCTTACAAGGGGAGGGCTATGGCTACACCTTC,TRBJ1-2,TRBV7-8,many,-